This T cell receptor beta chain was identified in a study of blood T cell repertoires in COVID-19. Recovered status in Cohort 3 required two negative PCRs, clearance, or symptom resolution. The CDR3 runs 15 residues. CDR1 and CDR2 from the germline V gene are SGHRS and YFSETQ. The V segment lost 4 bases and the J segment 5 bases; nucleotides outside the gene matches: 8. Sequencing was performed with immunoSEQ multiplex PCR; in TCRdb, only in-frame clones are kept and a portion is missing. Seen here are about 350,000 clones, 87% observed once, and the top ten hold under 3%. The clonotype originates from a woman aged 30 to 39 who had recovered from COVID-19. This chain links TRBV5-1 with TRBJ2-7; TRBD2 aligns across 11 bases. Sequenced material: PBMCs or T cells enriched from blood (not recorded which). The CDR3 here is CASSRTGLADHEQYF. In DNA, the CDR3 is TGCGCCAGCAGCCGGACGGGACTAGCGGACCACGAGCAGTACTTC.